This T cell receptor beta chain appears in the sequencing data of a study of cytomegalovirus exposure and HLA in healthy donors. Primers for the PCR totalled 60 Vbeta and 13 Jbeta. TCRdb's table, derived via immunoSEQ multiplex PCR, lists solely in-frame clones and lacks some. Of some 140,000 clones listed, about three quarters are singletons. The source is a woman in her thirties or forties in good health and CMV-seronegative. The sample consisted of PBMCs.

The DNA of the CDR3 is TGTGCCAGCAGTGTACGACAGGTAACATACGAGCAGTACTTC. Translation gives CASSVRQVTYEQYF. This chain joins TRBV6-1 and TRBJ2-7; a possible D gene is TRBD1 (6 bases). This CDR3 is 14 amino acids long. The V and J ends lost 4 bases and 4 bases respectively, with 14 bases between them. CDR1 and CDR2 from the germline V gene are MNHNS and SASEGT.